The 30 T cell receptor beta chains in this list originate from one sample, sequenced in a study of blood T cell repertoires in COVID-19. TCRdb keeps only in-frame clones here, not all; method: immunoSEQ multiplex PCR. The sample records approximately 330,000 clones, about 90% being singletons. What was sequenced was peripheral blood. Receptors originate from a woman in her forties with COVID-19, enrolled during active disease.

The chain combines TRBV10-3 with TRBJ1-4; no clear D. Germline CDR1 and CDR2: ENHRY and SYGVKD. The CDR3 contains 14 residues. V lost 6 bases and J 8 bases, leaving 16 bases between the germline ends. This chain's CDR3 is CAIRARGEGEKLFF. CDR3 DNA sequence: TGTGCCATCAGAGCCCGGGGTGAAGGAGAAAAACTGTTTTTT.

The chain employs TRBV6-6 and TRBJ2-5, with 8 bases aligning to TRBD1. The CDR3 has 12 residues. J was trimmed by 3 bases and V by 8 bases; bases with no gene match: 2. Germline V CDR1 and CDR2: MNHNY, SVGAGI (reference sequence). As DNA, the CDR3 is TGTGCCAGCCGGACAGGGAAAGAGACCCAGTACTTC. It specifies CASRTGKETQYF.

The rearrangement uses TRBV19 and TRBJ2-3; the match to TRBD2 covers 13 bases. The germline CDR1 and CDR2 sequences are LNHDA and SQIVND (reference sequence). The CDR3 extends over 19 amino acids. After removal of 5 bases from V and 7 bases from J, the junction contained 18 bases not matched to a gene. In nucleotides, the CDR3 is TGTGCCAGTAGTTCCCCCCCCGGCTCCACTAGCGGGGGGGCAAATACGCAGTATTTT. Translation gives CASSSPPGSTSGGANTQYF.

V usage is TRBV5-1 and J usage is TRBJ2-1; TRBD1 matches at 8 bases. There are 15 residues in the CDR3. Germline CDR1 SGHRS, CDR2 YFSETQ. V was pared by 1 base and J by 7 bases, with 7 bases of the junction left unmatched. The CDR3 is CASSLSTHRGNEQFF. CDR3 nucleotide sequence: TGCGCCAGCAGCTTGTCAACCCACAGGGGGAATGAGCAGTTCTTC.

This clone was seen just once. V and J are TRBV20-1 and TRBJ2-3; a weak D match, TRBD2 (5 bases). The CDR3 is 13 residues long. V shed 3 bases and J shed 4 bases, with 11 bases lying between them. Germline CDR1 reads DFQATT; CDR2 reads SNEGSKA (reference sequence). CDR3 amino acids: CSASNGVADTQYF. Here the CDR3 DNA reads TGCAGTGCTAGTAACGGGGTAGCAGATACGCAGTATTTT.

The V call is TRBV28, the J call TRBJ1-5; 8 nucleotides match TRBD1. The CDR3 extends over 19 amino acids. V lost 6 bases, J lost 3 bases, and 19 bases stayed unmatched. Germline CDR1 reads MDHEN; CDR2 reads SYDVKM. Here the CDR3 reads CASRPYWDRTGTANQPQHF. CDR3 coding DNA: TGTGCCAGCAGGCCCTATTGGGACCGGACAGGGACTGCCAATCAGCCCCAGCATTTT.

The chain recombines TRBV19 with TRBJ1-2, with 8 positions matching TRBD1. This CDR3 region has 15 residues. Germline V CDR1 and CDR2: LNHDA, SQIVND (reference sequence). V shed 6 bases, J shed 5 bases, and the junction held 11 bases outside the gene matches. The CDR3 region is CASRPRTGTVYGYTF. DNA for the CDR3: TGTGCCAGTAGACCCCGGACAGGGACGGTTTATGGCTACACCTTC.

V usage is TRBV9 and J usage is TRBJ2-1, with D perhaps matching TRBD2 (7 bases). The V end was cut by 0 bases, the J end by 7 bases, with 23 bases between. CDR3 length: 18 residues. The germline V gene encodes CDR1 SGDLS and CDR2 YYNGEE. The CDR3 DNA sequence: TGTGCCAGCAGCGTAGCGGGGGGCCTGGATTTAACAGGGAATGAGCAGTTCTTC. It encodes CASSVAGGLDLTGNEQFF.

The CDR3 region is CASSFQRTGLNEQFF. The CDR3 DNA sequence: TGTGCCAGCAGCTTTCAGCGGACAGGGTTGAATGAGCAGTTCTTC. The chain joins TRBV7-9 to TRBJ2-1; TRBD1 matches at 8 bases. The J segment lost 7 bases and the V segment lost 3 bases, leaving 8 bases of the junction unmatched. Germline V CDR1 and CDR2: SEHNR, FQNEAQ (reference sequence). This CDR3 region has 15 residues.

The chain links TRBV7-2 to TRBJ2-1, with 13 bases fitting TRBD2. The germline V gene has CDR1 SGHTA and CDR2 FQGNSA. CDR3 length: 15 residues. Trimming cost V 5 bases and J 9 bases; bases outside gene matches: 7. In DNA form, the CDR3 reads TGTGCCAGCAGCCCCGGACTAGCGGGGGACGGTGAGCAGTTCTTC. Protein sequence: CASSPGLAGDGEQFF.

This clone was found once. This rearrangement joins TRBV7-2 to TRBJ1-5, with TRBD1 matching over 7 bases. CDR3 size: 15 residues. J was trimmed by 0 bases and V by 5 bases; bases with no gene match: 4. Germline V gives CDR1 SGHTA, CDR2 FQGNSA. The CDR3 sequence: CASSRAGGSNQPQHF. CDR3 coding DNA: TGTGCCAGCAGCCGGGCAGGGGGTAGCAATCAGCCCCAGCATTTT.

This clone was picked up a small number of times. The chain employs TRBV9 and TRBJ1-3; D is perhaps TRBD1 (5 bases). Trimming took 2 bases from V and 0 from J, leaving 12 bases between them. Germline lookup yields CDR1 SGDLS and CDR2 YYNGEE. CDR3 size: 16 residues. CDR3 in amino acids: CASSVRGTGSGNTIYF. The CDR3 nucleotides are TGTGCCAGCAGCGTCCGCGGGACCGGCTCTGGAAACACCATATATTTT.

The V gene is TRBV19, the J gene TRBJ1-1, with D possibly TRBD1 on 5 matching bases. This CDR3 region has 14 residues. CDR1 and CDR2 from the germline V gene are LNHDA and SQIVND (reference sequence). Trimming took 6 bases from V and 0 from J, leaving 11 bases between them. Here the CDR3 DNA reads TGTGCCAGTAGGGCAGGGATAATGAACACTGAAGCTTTCTTT. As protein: CASRAGIMNTEAFF.

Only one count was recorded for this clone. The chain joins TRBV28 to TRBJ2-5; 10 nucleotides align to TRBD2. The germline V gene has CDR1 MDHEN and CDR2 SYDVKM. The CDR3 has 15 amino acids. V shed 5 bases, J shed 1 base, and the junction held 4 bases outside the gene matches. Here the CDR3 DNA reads TGTGCCAGCAGTCTACTAGCGGGGCCCCAAGAGACCCAGTACTTC. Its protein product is CASSLLAGPQETQYF.

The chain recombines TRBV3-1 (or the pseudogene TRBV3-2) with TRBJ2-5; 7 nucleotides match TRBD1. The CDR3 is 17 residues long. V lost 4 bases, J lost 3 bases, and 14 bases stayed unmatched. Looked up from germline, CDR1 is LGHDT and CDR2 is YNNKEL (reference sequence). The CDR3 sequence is CASSPQGEVLWEETQYF. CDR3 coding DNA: TGTGCCAGCAGCCCGCAGGGGGAAGTCCTTTGGGAAGAGACCCAGTACTTC.

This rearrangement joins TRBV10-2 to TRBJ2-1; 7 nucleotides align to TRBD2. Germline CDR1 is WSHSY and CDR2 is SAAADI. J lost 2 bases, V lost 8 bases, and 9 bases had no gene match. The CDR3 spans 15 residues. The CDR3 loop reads CASRRAGEAYNEQFF. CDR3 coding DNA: TGCGCCAGCCGCCGGGCGGGAGAAGCCTACAATGAGCAGTTCTTC.

Here the CDR3 DNA reads TGTGCCAGCAGCCCGCTAGATGGGGACAGGGGGCTGAATGGCTACACCTTC. This sequence encodes CASSPLDGDRGLNGYTF. The V call is TRBV11-2, the J call TRBJ1-2, with 12 bases fitting TRBD1. CDR1 SGHAT and CDR2 FQNNGV come from the germline V gene. Unmatched junction bases numbered 13, after V lost 5 bases and J lost 6 bases. CDR3 length: 17 residues.

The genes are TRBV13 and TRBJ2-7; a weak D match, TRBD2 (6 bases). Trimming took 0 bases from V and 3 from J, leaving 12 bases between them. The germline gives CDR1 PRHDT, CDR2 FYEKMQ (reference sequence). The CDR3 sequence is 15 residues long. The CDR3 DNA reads TGTGCCAGCAGCTTAGGACGGGAGAGGGACTACGAGCAGTACTTC. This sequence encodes CASSLGRERDYEQYF.

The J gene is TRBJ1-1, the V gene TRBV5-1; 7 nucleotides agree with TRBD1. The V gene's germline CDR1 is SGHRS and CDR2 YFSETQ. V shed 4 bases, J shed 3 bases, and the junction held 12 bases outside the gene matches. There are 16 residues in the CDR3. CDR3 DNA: TGCGCCAGCAGCCGGCGGTCACGACAGGGCCACACTGAAGCTTTCTTT. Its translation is CASSRRSRQGHTEAFF.

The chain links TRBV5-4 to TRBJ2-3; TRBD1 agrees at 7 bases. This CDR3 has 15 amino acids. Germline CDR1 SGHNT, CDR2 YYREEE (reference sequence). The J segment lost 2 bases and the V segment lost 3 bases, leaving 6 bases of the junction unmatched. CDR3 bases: TGTGCCAGCAGCTCTACGACAGGGACCACAGATACGCAGTATTTT. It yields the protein CASSSTTGTTDTQYF.

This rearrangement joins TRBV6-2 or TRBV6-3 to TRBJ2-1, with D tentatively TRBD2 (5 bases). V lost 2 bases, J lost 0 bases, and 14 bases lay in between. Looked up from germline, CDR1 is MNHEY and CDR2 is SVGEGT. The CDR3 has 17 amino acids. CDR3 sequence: CASSYPLLGSSYNEQFF. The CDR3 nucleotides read TGTGCCAGCAGTTACCCCCTCCTAGGGAGCTCCTACAATGAGCAGTTCTTC.

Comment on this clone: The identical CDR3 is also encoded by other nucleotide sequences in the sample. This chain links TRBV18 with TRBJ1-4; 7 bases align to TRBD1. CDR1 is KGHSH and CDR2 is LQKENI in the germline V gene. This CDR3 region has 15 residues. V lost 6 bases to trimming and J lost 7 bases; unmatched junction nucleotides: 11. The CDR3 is CASSRLHRGGEKLFF. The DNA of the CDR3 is TGTGCCAGCTCGCGGCTTCACAGGGGCGGTGAAAAACTGTTTTTT.

The CDR3 DNA reads as TGTGCCAGCAGTTTAAGAACCCGGGGATATAATTCACCCCTCCACTTT. The encoded protein is CASSLRTRGYNSPLHF. The gene calls are TRBV28 and TRBJ1-6; D remains ambiguous. V gave up 2 bases and J gave up 4 bases, with 12 bases separating them. The germline V gene encodes CDR1 MDHEN and CDR2 SYDVKM. The CDR3 totals 16 residues. The variable domain in full, with the rest retrieved from reference TRBV28 and TRBJ1-6, is DVKVTQSSRYLVKRTGEKVFLECVQDMDHENMFWYRQDPGLGLRLIYFSYDVKMKEKGDIPEGYSVSREKKERFSLILESASTNQTSMYLCASSLRTRGYNSPLHFGNGTRLTVT.

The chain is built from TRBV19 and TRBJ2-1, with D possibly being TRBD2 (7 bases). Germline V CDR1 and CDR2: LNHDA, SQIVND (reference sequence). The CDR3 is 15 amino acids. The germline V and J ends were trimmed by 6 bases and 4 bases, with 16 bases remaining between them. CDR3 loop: CASRRGTLLYNEQFF. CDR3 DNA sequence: TGTGCCAGTAGGCGGGGGACACTATTGTACAATGAGCAGTTCTTC.

The CDR3 DNA is TGTGCCAGCAGGTGGACAGAAGAGACCCAGTACTTC. It yields the protein CASRWTEETQYF. The chain recombines TRBV28 with TRBJ2-5; tentative D call: TRBD1 (6 bases). V lost 6 bases to trimming and J lost 3 bases, with 8 bases between them. Germline CDR1 reads MDHEN; CDR2 reads SYDVKM. There are 12 residues in the CDR3. Full variable domain (remainder filled in from reference TRBV28 and TRBJ2-5): DVKVTQSSRYLVKRTGEKVFLECVQDMDHENMFWYRQDPGLGLRLIYFSYDVKMKEKGDIPEGYSVSREKKERFSLILESASTNQTSMYLCASRWTEETQYFGPGTRLLVL.

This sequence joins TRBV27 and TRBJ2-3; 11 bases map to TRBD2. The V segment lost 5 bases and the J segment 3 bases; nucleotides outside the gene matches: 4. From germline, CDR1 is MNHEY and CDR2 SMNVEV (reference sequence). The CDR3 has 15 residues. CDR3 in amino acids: CASSVRLAGTDTQYF. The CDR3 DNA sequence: TGTGCCAGCAGTGTACGACTAGCGGGGACAGATACGCAGTATTTT.

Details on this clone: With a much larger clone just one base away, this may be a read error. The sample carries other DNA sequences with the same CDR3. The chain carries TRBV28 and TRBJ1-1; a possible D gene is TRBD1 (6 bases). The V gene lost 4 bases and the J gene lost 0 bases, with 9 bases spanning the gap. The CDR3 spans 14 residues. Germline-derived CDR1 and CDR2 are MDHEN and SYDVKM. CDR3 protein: CASSSTGMNTEAFF. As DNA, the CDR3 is TGTGCCAGCAGTTCGACAGGTATGAACACTGAAGCTTTCTTT.

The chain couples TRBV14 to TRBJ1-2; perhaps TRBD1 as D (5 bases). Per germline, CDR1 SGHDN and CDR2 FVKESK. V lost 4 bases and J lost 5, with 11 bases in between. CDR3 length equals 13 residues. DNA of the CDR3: TGTGCCAGCAGCCTGAACAAGGGGTATGGCTACACCTTC. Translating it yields CASSLNKGYGYTF.

The CDR3 DNA is TGCGCCAGCAGCTTACAGGGGCCTAACACTGAAGCTTTCTTT. It encodes CASSLQGPNTEAFF. The gene calls are TRBV5-1 and TRBJ1-1; 7 nucleotides match TRBD1. This CDR3 contains 14 residues. CDR1 and CDR2 (germline): SGHRS, YFSETQ. J gave up 2 bases and V 2 bases, and 3 bases lay outside the gene matches. Together with reference TRBV5-1 and TRBJ1-1, the CDR3 gives the full variable domain: KAGVTQTPRYLIKTRGQQVTLSCSPISGHRSVSWYQQTPGQGLQFLFEYFSETQRNKGNFPGRFSGRQFSNSRSEMNVSTLELGDSALYLCASSLQGPNTEAFFGQGTRLTVV.

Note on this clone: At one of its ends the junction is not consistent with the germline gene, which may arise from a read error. The CDR3 DNA follows: TGCGCCAGCAGCTTCTTCCAGGGGGCAGGGGATACGCAGTATTTT. It yields the protein CASSFFQGAGDTQYF. V gene TRBV7-9 combines with J gene TRBJ2-3; 8 positions agree with TRBD1. CDR1 is SEHNR, CDR2 FQNEAQ, per germline (reference sequence). The CDR3 totals 15 residues.